The 26 T cell receptor beta chains listed next were all sequenced from one sample in a study of blood T cell repertoires in COVID-19. Profiling relied on immunoSEQ multiplex PCR, and the TCRdb table lists in-frame clones only, not all of them. Of some 57,000 clones in the sample, approximately 91% were seen once. The sample consisted of peripheral blood. The origin of the receptors is a man aged 45-65 years with active COVID-19.

The gene calls are TRBV5-4 and TRBJ1-1; D unresolved. This CDR3 comprises 13 residues. Germline V lookup: CDR1 SGHNT, CDR2 YYREEE (reference sequence). V lost 0 bases, J lost 4 bases, and 7 bases lay in between. The CDR3 sequence is CASSLDGITEAFF. The CDR3 coding sequence is TGTGCCAGCAGCTTGGACGGGATCACTGAAGCTTTCTTT.

This clone was seen only once. The chain has TRBV18 and TRBJ2-1, with 8 bases matching TRBD1. The CDR3 is made up of 16 amino acids. Germline assignment: CDR1 KGHSH and CDR2 LQKENI. Unmatched junction bases numbered 6, after V lost 3 bases and J lost 2 bases. The CDR3 spells CASSPGQGGTYNEQFF. The CDR3 bases are TGTGCCAGCTCACCTGGACAGGGAGGAACCTACAATGAGCAGTTCTTC.

The rearrangement uses TRBV28 and TRBJ2-7, with D possibly TRBD1 on 5 matching bases. Germline CDR1 MDHEN, CDR2 SYDVKM. The CDR3 is 13 amino acids. Trimming removed 7 bases from V and 6 bases from J, with 16 bases in between. CDR3 region: CASKLGHVSEQYF. The CDR3 DNA follows: TGTGCCAGCAAACTCGGACACGTAAGCGAGCAGTACTTC.

The gene calls are TRBV5-1 and TRBJ2-7; TRBD1 matches 9 bases. CDR1 is SGHRS and CDR2 is YFSETQ in the germline V gene. The CDR3 loop spans 13 amino acids. The ends lost 8 bases at V and 2 bases at J; junction bases unmatched: 5. The DNA for the CDR3 is TGCGCCAGTAGACAGGGGGTTACCTACGAGCAGTACTTC. It encodes CASRQGVTYEQYF.

The rearrangement joins TRBV20-1 to TRBJ1-2; D is unclear. This CDR3 spans 11 amino acids. Trimming took 6 bases from V and 4 from J, leaving 9 bases between them. The germline CDR1 and CDR2 sequences are DFQATT and SNEGSKA (reference sequence). The CDR3 reads CSADFFYGYTF. The DNA of the CDR3 is TGCAGTGCGGACTTTTTCTATGGCTACACCTTC.

This sequence joins TRBV4-1 and TRBJ2-1, with D maybe TRBD2 (6 bases). CDR3 length: 17 residues. Trimming removed 0 bases at V and 1 base at J, with 13 bases between. From germline, CDR1 is MGHRA and CDR2 YSYEKL. The CDR3 DNA is TGCGCCAGCAGCCAAGATCTGGCGGGGTCGTCCTACAATGAGCAGTTCTTC. Its translation is CASSQDLAGSSYNEQFF.

The chain is built from TRBV5-5 and TRBJ2-7, with 7 bases fitting TRBD1. Germline V CDR1 and CDR2: SGHKS, YYEKEE (reference sequence). This CDR3 has 14 amino acids. The V segment lost 3 bases and the J segment 1 base; nucleotides outside the gene matches: 4. CDR3: CASSSQGLSYEQYF. CDR3 nucleotide sequence: TGTGCCAGCAGCTCACAGGGGTTATCCTACGAGCAGTACTTC.

V is TRBV7-9 and J is TRBJ2-3; TRBD2 matches 10 bases. Per germline, CDR1 SEHNR and CDR2 FQNEAQ (reference sequence). This CDR3 region has 16 residues. V dropped 5 bases and J dropped 0; count of bases not matched to a gene: 5. The CDR3 DNA sequence: TGTGCCAGCAGCCGGGGACTAGCGACTAGCACAGATACGCAGTATTTT. This encodes CASSRGLATSTDTQYF.

The chain joins TRBV10-2 to TRBJ1-1, with 7 positions matching TRBD1. With 6 bases clipped from V and 0 bases from J, the junction kept 10 bases outside the gene matches. Looked up from germline, CDR1 is WSHSY and CDR2 is SAAADI. The CDR3 spans 16 residues. CDR3 DNA sequence: TGCGCCAGCAGCGACGGACAAGGGGGCCTGAACACTGAAGCTTTCTTT. Amino acids: CASSDGQGGLNTEAFF.

The chain is built from TRBV5-1 and TRBJ2-7; D is possibly TRBD1 (5 bases). The CDR3 is 14 residues long. Germline CDR1 SGHRS, CDR2 YFSETQ. V was pared by 0 bases and J by 5 bases, with 12 bases between. CDR3 nucleotides: TGCGCCAGCAGCTTGGGCAGGGATGGGAACGAGCAGTACTTC. As protein: CASSLGRDGNEQYF.

The chain uses TRBV5-5 and TRBJ1-2, with unresolved D. In germline, CDR1 is SGHKS, CDR2 YYEKEE (reference sequence). This CDR3 region has 12 residues. V lost 5 bases to trimming and J lost 4 bases, with 9 bases between them. CDR3 protein: CASSFDTYGYTF. As DNA, the CDR3 is TGTGCCAGCAGTTTCGACACCTATGGCTACACCTTC. The complete variable domain, with remaining parts taken from reference TRBV5-5 and TRBJ1-2, reads DAGVTQSPTHLIKTRGQQVTLRCSPISGHKSVSWYQQVLGQGPQFIFQYYEKEERGRGNFPDRFSARQFPNYSSELNVNALLLGDSALYLCASSFDTYGYTFGSGTRLTVV.

This chain links TRBV7-2 with TRBJ2-7, with 11 positions matching TRBD1. V lost 5 bases to trimming and J lost 3 bases; unmatched junction nucleotides: 12. The CDR3 sequence is 17 residues long. Germline values: CDR1 SGHTA, CDR2 FQGNSA. As DNA, the CDR3 is TGTGCCAGCAGCCGGAGGGGGCGGACAGGGGGCTACTACGAGCAGTACTTC. Protein product: CASSRRGRTGGYYEQYF. The full variable domain, completed using reference TRBV7-2 and TRBJ2-7, is GAGVSQSPSNKVTEKGKDVELRCDPISGHTALYWYRQSLGQGLEFLIYFQGNSAPDKSGLPSDRFSAERTGGSVSTLTIQRTQQEDSAVYLCASSRRGRTGGYYEQYFGPGTRLTVT.

This clone was found once. This chain uses TRBV6-5 with TRBJ1-1; D gene uncertain. Trimming removed 4 bases from V and 5 bases from J, with 11 bases in between. CDR3 length: 13 amino acids. CDR1 and CDR2 (germline): MNHEY, SVGAGI. CDR3: CASSLFARTEAFF. CDR3 DNA: TGTGCCAGCAGTTTATTTGCGAGGACTGAAGCTTTCTTT.

This clone showed up just once. The V call is TRBV3-1 (or the pseudogene TRBV3-2), the J call TRBJ1-1; no clear D gene. V was clipped by 8 bases and J by 1 base, with 8 bases between them. This CDR3 contains 12 residues. Germline assignment: CDR1 LGHDT and CDR2 YNNKEL (reference sequence). In DNA, the CDR3 is TGTGCCAGCCGGACTGGGAACACTGAAGCTTTCTTT. This encodes CASRTGNTEAFF.

J is TRBJ2-1 and V is TRBV4-1; 8 bases align to TRBD1. The V and J ends lost 2 bases and 6 bases, in that order; junction bases with no gene match: 12. Germline V gene data show CDR1 as MGHRA and CDR2 as YSYEKL. The CDR3 is 17 amino acids. CDR3 sequence: CASSQFAPGQGSNEQFF. The CDR3 region has the DNA TGCGCCAGCAGCCAATTCGCGCCTGGACAGGGTAGCAATGAGCAGTTCTTC.

The V gene is TRBV24-1, the J gene TRBJ2-3; the match to TRBD2 covers 8 bases. The CDR3 has 14 amino acids. Trimming at V came to 5 bases and at J to 7 bases, leaving 7 bases not matched to a gene. CDR1 is KGHDR, CDR2 SFDVKD, per germline. In DNA, the CDR3 is TGTGCCACCAGTGTGAGCGGGAGCCCCCATACGCAGTATTTT. It translates to CATSVSGSPHTQYF.

The chain recombines TRBV5-1 with TRBJ2-1; tentatively, D is TRBD2 (5 bases). The CDR3 sequence is 16 residues long. V lost 2 bases, J lost 7 bases, and 19 bases lay in between. In germline, CDR1 is SGHRS, CDR2 YFSETQ. In DNA form, the CDR3 reads TGCGCCAGCAGCTTAATCGCGGGCGCGGTCGGGAATGAGCAGTTCTTC. This codes for CASSLIAGAVGNEQFF.

CDR3 DNA sequence: TGTGCCAGCAGCCAGGGGGTCGGCAATCAGCCCCAGCATTTT. As protein: CASSQGVGNQPQHF. V gene TRBV6-5 combines with J gene TRBJ1-5; TRBD1 matches at 7 bases. Germline loops: CDR1 MNHEY, CDR2 SVGAGI. V shed 6 bases, J shed 2 bases, and the junction held 4 bases outside the gene matches. The CDR3 contains 14 residues.

The V call is TRBV6-5, the J call TRBJ2-1; the match to TRBD2 covers 10 bases. This CDR3 is built from 15 residues. Germline CDR1 and CDR2: MNHEY and SVGAGI. With 8 bases clipped from V and 4 bases from J, the junction kept 8 bases outside the gene matches. CDR3 in DNA: TGTGCCAGCGGTTCCGGGACTAGCGTTTACAATGAGCAGTTCTTC. It encodes CASGSGTSVYNEQFF.

The chain combines TRBV5-1 with TRBJ2-5; D possibly corresponds to TRBD1 (6 bases). The CDR3 is 16 amino acids. The V end lost 0 bases, the J end lost 4 bases, and 16 bases lay between the germline ends. The germline gives CDR1 SGHRS, CDR2 YFSETQ. CDR3: CASSLAPTGTRETQYF. CDR3 nucleotide sequence: TGCGCCAGCAGCTTGGCCCCCACAGGGACGCGAGAGACCCAGTACTTC. Looking up the rest from reference TRBV5-1 and TRBJ2-5 gives the full variable domain: KAGVTQTPRYLIKTRGQQVTLSCSPISGHRSVSWYQQTPGQGLQFLFEYFSETQRNKGNFPGRFSGRQFSNSRSEMNVSTLELGDSALYLCASSLAPTGTRETQYFGPGTRLLVL.

The chain is built from TRBV19 and TRBJ2-7; maybe TRBD1 (5 bases). The CDR3 has 13 amino acids. Germline lookup yields CDR1 LNHDA and CDR2 SQIVND (reference sequence). Trimming left V 2 bases short and J 1 base short, with 6 bases between. The CDR3 region is CASSITGSYEQYF. DNA of the CDR3: TGTGCCAGTAGTATAACAGGTTCCTACGAGCAGTACTTC.

This chain joins TRBV7-6 and TRBJ2-5, with 8 bases matching TRBD1. J was trimmed by 1 base and V by 5 bases; bases with no gene match: 12. CDR1 SGHVS and CDR2 FNYEAQ come from the germline V gene. The CDR3 extends over 17 amino acids. CDR3 amino acids: CASSPSRRGLIQETQYF. In nucleotides, the CDR3 is TGTGCCAGCAGCCCAAGCCGCAGGGGGCTAATCCAAGAGACCCAGTACTTC.

The CDR3 coding sequence is TGTGCCAGCGGGGATCCAGGGGTGGTAGACTATGGCTACACCTTC. Amino acids: CASGDPGVVDYGYTF. This rearrangement joins TRBV27 to TRBJ1-2; the D gene is possibly TRBD1 (6 bases). The V gene lost 8 bases and the J gene lost 3 bases, with 19 bases spanning the gap. The CDR3 is made up of 15 amino acids. Per the germline V gene, CDR1 is MNHEY and CDR2 is SMNVEV (reference sequence).

The rearrangement links TRBV2 to TRBJ2-7; 14 bases match TRBD2. The V gene end was trimmed by 5 bases and the J gene end by 4 bases; junction bases not matched to a gene: 10. CDR3 length: 17 amino acids. Germline-derived CDR1 and CDR2 are SNHLY and FYNNEI. This CDR3 reads CASSRTPGLAGEYEQYF. The DNA for the CDR3 is TGTGCCAGCAGTCGGACCCCGGGACTAGCGGGAGAATACGAGCAGTACTTC.

This sequence joins TRBV18 and TRBJ2-1; 9 bases are shared with TRBD2. Germline values: CDR1 KGHSH, CDR2 LQKENI. This CDR3 spans 17 amino acids. Trimming removed 1 base from V and 5 bases from J; junction bases left unmatched: 9. The DNA of the CDR3 is TGTGCCAGCTCACCACGGTCGGCTAGCGGGACTGACAATGAGCAGTTCTTC. Translating gives CASSPRSASGTDNEQFF. Full variable domain (remainder filled in from reference TRBV18 and TRBJ2-1): NAGVMQNPRHLVRRRGQEARLRCSPMKGHSHVYWYRQLPEEGLKFMVYLQKENIIDESGMPKERFSAEFPKEGPSILRIQQVVRGDSAAYFCASSPRSASGTDNEQFFGPGTRLTVL.

A single count supports this clone. V is TRBV23-1 and J is TRBJ1-4, with 10 bases identical to TRBD1. TRBV23-1 is flagged as an ORF with uncertain function. J gave up 6 bases and V 0 bases, and 1 base lay outside the gene matches. The length of the CDR3 is 15 residues. The CDR3 spells CASSQSTGGDEKLFF. The CDR3 bases are TGCGCCAGCAGTCAATCGACAGGGGGCGATGAAAAACTGTTTTTT.